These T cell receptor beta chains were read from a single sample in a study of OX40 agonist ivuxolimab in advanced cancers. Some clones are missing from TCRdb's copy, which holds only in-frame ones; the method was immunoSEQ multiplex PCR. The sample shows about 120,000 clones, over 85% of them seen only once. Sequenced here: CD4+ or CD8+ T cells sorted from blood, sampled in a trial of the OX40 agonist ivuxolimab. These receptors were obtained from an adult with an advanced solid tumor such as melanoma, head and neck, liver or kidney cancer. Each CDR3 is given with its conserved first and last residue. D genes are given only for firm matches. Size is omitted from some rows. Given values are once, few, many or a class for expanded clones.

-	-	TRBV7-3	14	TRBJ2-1	CASSLTRTYNEQFF
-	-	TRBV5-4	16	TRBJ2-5	CASSLQRGILQETQYF
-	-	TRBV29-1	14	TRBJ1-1	CSVEMGWYNTEAFF
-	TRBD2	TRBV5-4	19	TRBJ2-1	CASSLDGRSGRWSYNEQFF
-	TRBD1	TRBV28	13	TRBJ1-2	CASTLGQVPGYTF
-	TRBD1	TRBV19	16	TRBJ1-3	CASRDRVPLSGNTIYF
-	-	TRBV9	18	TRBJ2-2	CASSLPRGGRSHTGELFF
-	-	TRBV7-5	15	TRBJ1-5	CARRPPRGQVQPQHF
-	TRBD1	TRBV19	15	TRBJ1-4	CASIPTGQGKEKLFF
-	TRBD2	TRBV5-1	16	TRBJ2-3	CASSFDRRGVADTQYF
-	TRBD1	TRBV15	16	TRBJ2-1	CATSSRHRGIYNEQFF
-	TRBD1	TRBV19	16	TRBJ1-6	CASRDRQFSYNSPLHF
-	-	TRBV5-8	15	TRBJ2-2	CASTLNLANTGELFF
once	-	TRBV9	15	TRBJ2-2	CASSAPSSVTGELFF
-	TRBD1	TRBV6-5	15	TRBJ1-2	CARGWARGRLSGYTF
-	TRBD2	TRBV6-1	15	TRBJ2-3	CATKPGLARTDTQYF
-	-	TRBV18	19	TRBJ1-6	CASSPKGGTQNPYNSPLHF
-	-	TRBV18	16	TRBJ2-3	CASSLHGGLGTDTQYF
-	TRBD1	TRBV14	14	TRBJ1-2	CASSQGTGGYGYTF
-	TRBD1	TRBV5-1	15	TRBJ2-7	CASSLFGDRDYEQYF
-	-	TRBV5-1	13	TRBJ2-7	CASQRDWSYEQYF
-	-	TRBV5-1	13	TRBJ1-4	CASSLADNEKLFF
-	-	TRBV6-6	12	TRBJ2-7	CASSYSGHEQYF
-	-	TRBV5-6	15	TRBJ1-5	CASSSGPGYNQPQHF
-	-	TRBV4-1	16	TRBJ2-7	CASSQDSRGASYEQYF
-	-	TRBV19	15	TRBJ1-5	CASSPRTDSNQPQHF